This TCR beta chain appears in the sequencing data of a study of control samples from healthy donors and cancer patients. CDR1 is MNHEY and CDR2 is SVGEGT in the germline V gene. CDR3 length: 14 amino acids. After removal of 5 bases from V and 1 base from J, the junction contained 4 bases not matched to a gene. TCRdb's copy holds only in-frame clones and misses some; the assay was immunoSEQ multiplex PCR. The table lists about 94,000 clones, 90% of them singletons. The sequencing sample was made of blood. The chain joins TRBV6-2 or TRBV6-3 to TRBJ2-5, with 7 bases lining up with TRBD2. The receptor's source is a woman under 30 in good health. The CDR3 DNA reads TGTGCCAGCAGTACCGGACTAGGCCAAGAGACCCAGTACTTC. Translation: CASSTGLGQETQYF.